This T cell receptor (beta chain) was sequenced during a study of T cell responses to AZD1222 COVID-19 vaccine. Notes on the study in general: Targeting of unmutated variant regions was reportedly seen in nearly half of spike-specific TCRs. When two AZD1222 doses had been given, Spike-specific TCR breadth and depth rose.

A word on this clone: What it binds is unknown.

Libraries were prepared by immunoSEQ multiplex PCR; TCRdb keeps only in-frame clonotypes and omits some of them. The data hold fewer than 90,000 clones, with about 86% observed a single time. Trimming took 5 bases from V and 7 from J, leaving 11 bases between them. Germline V gives CDR1 SQVTM, CDR2 ANQGSEA. This CDR3 is built from 11 residues. Sequenced here: peripheral blood, sampled 28 days after the second AZD1222 dose. The sequence was collected from an adult who received the AZD1222 COVID-19 vaccine. This chain joins TRBV29-1 and TRBJ1-2; D perhaps matches TRBD1 (5 bases). CDR3 bases: TGCAGCGTTCCCAGGGTTGGTGGCTACACCTTC. Translating it yields CSVPRVGGYTF.